The 7 T cell receptor beta chains listed next were all sequenced from one sample in a study of OX40 agonist ivuxolimab in advanced cancers. Assay: immunoSEQ multiplex PCR; the TCRdb copy retains only in-frame clones and omits some. The repertoire holds roughly 64,000 clones, with around four fifths as singletons. The sample consisted of CD4+ or CD8+ T cells sorted from blood, taken in a trial of the OX40 agonist ivuxolimab. The receptor source for this set is an adult with an advanced solid tumor such as melanoma, head and neck, liver or kidney cancer.

CDR3 bases: TGTGCCAGCAGACGCCGACAGGATAATTCACCCCTCCACTTT. Translated: CASRRRQDNSPLHF. This chain links TRBV28 with TRBJ1-6; a weak D match, TRBD1 (6 bases). Germline V gives CDR1 MDHEN, CDR2 SYDVKM. V lost 6 bases and J 5 bases, leaving 11 bases between the germline ends. CDR3 length: 14 amino acids.

This clone was observed once. The CDR3 here is CASSTRTGSRYEQYF. The CDR3 DNA reads as TGTGCCAGCAGCACCCGGACAGGTAGTCGCTACGAGCAGTACTTC. The chain employs TRBV21-1 and TRBJ2-7; TRBD1, as called in the table, went unchecked against the DNA. TRBV21-1 is a recognized pseudogene. The CDR3 is made up of 15 amino acids.

The rearrangement uses TRBV11-3 and TRBJ1-2, with 9 bases aligning to TRBD1. CDR1 is SGHNT, CDR2 YENEEA, per germline. The CDR3 has 15 residues. J lost 0 bases, V lost 5 bases, and 4 bases had no gene match. CDR3 protein: CASSLRTGANYGYTF. The CDR3 region has the DNA TGTGCCAGCAGCCTGCGGACAGGGGCTAACTATGGCTACACCTTC.

The genes are TRBV4-3 and TRBJ2-7; D remains ambiguous. The CDR3 totals 15 residues. V lost 0 bases to trimming and J lost 6 bases, with 15 bases between them. Germline V gives CDR1 LGHNA, CDR2 YSLEER. CDR3 sequence: CASSQEVGKGIEQYF. The CDR3 region has the DNA TGCGCCAGCAGCCAAGAGGTGGGGAAGGGTATCGAGCAGTACTTC.

The chain links TRBV30 to TRBJ2-1, with D perhaps matching TRBD2 (6 bases). Germline V gives CDR1 GTSNPN, CDR2 SVGIG (reference sequence). The CDR3 length is 11 residues. The V end lost 5 bases, the J end lost 16 bases, and 18 bases lay between the germline ends. The CDR3 region is CAWGGVGGAFF. As DNA, the CDR3 is TGTGCCTGGGGAGGGGTTGGCGGGGCTTTCTTC.

As for this clone: Other DNA sequences in the same sample also yield this CDR3. The rearrangement uses TRBV5-1 and TRBJ2-2; TRBD1 is a possible D gene (5 bases). Trimming shortened V by 2 bases and J by 4 bases, and 6 bases separated the two germline ends. There are 13 residues in the CDR3. From germline, CDR1 is SGHRS and CDR2 YFSETQ. CDR3 in DNA: TGCGCCAGCAGCTTCCAGGGCACCGGGGAGCTGTTTTTT. Residues: CASSFQGTGELFF.

The J gene is TRBJ2-7, the V gene TRBV19; D is possibly TRBD1 (6 bases). CDR1 and CDR2 (germline): LNHDA, SQIVND (reference sequence). Trimming left V 5 bases short and J 6 bases short, with 17 bases between. This CDR3 contains 14 residues. CDR3 protein: CASSLGQGQGEQYF. CDR3 DNA: TGTGCCAGTAGTCTAGGCCAGGGGCAAGGCGAGCAGTACTTC.